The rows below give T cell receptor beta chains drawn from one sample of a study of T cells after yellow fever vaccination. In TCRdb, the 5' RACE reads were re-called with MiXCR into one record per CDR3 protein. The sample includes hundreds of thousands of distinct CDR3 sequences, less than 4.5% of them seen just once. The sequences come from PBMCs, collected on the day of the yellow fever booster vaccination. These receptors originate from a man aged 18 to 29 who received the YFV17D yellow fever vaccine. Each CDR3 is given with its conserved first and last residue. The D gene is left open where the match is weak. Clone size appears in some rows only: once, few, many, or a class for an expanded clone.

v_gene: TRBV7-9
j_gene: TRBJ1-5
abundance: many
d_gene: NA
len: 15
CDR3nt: TGTGCCAGCAGCCCGAGTGGGGGTCGGGGTCAGCCCCAGCATTTT
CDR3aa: CASSPSGGRGQPQHF

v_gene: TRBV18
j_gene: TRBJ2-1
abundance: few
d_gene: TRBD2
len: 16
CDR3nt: TGTGCCAGCTCACCACCGGGGACTAGCGCCGTCCATGAGCAGTTCTTC
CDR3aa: CASSPPGTSAVHEQFF

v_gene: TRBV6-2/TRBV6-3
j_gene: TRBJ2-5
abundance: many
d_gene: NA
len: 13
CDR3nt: TGTGCCAGCAGTTACGGTTCCTGGGAGACCCAGTACTTC
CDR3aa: CASSYGSWETQYF

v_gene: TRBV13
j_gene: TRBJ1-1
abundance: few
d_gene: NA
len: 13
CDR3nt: TGTGCCAGCAGCCCAGCCCCATGGACTGAAGCTTTCTTT
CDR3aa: CASSPAPWTEAFF

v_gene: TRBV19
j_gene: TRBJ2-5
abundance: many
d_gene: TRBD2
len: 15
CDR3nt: TGTGCCAGTAGTATAGACGGGGGGTCACAAGAGACCCAGTACTTC
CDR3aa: CASSIDGGSQETQYF

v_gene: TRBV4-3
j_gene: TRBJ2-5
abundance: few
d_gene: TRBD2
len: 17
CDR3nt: TGCGCCAGCAGCCAAGGGTTGGCTAGCGGGGACCAAGAGACCCAGTACTTC
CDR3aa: CASSQGLASGDQETQYF

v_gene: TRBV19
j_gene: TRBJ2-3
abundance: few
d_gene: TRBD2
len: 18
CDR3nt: TGTGCCAGTAGTGCCCTTCTTCGGCTAGCGGGGGGCACAGATACGCAGTATTTT
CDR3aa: CASSALLRLAGGTDTQYF

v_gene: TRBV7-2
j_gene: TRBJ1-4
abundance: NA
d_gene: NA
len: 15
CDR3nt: TGTGCCAGCAGCTTACGTTCCGGTCGAAATGAAAAACTGTTTTTT
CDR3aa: CASSLRSGRNEKLFF

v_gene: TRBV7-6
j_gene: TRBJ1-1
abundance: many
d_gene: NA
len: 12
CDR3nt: TGTGCCAGCAGCTTAGGGAGGGGATGGGCTTTCTTT
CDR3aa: CASSLGRGWAFF

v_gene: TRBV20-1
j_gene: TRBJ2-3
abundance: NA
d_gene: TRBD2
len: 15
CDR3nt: TGCAGTGCTAGAGGACTAGCGGGGCTCACAGATACGCAGTATTTT
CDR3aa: CSARGLAGLTDTQYF

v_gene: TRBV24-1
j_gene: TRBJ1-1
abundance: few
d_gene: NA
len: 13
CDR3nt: TGTGCCACCAGTGGTGGCAGGGACACTGAAGCTTTCTTT
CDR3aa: CATSGGRDTEAFF

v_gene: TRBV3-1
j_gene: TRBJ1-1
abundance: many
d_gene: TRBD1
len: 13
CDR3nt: TGTGCCAGCCAACAGGGGATGAACACTGAAGCTTTCTTT
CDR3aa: CASQQGMNTEAFF

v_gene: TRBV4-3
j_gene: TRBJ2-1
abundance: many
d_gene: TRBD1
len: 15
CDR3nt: TGCGCCAGCAGCCCAGGGACAGCAGCGTACAATGAGCAGTTCTTC
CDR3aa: CASSPGTAAYNEQFF

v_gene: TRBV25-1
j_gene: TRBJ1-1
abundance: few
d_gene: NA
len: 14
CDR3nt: TGTGCCAGCAGTGAATCCCCAGTTAGCACTGAAGCTTTCTTT
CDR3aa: CASSESPVSTEAFF

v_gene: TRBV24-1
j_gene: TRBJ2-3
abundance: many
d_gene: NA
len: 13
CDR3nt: TGTGCCACCAGTGGGGGAGGCACAGATACGCAGTATTTT
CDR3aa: CATSGGGTDTQYF

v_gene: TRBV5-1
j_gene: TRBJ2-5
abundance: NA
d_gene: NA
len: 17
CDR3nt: TGCGCCAGCAGCTTGGACGGCCCAGGCGCGACCCCGGAGACCCAGTACTTC
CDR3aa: CASSLDGPGATPETQYF

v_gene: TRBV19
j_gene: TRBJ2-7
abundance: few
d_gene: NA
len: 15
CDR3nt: TGTGCCAGTAGTAGCGACCGAGGAGGCTCCTACGAGCAGTACTTC
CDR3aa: CASSSDRGGSYEQYF

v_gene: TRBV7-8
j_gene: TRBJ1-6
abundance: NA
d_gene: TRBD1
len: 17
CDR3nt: TGTGCCAGCAGCTTAGCTGCGGGACAGGGGATTAATTCACCCCTCCACTTT
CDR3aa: CASSLAAGQGINSPLHF

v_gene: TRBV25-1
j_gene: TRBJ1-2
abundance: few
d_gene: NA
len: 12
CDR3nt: TGTGCCAGCAGTGTCCGCGGAGATGGCTACACCTTC
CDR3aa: CASSVRGDGYTF

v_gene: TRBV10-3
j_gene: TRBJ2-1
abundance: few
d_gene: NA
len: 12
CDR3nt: TGTGCCTGTCAAGGGGGGCGCGGTGAGCAGTTCTTC
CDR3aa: CACQGGRGEQFF

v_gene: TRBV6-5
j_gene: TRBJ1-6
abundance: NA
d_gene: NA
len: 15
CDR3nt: TGTGCCAGCAGTTACGTCGCAGGGGAAAATTCACCCCTCCACTTT
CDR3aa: CASSYVAGENSPLHF

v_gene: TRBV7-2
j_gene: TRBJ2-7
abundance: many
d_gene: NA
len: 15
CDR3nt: TGTGCCAGCAGCTTAGTCGGAGTCAGGACTGACGAGCAGTACTTC
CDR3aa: CASSLVGVRTDEQYF

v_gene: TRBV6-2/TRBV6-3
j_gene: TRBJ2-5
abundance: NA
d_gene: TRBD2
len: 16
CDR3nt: TGTGCCAGCCGTTACGGCCCCTGGCGGGGGGGAGAGACCCAGTACTTC
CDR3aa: CASRYGPWRGGETQYF

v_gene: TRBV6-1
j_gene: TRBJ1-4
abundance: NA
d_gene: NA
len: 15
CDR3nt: TGTGCCAGCAGTCTAGCGCGGGGGGGTAATGAAAAACTGTTTTTT
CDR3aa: CASSLARGGNEKLFF

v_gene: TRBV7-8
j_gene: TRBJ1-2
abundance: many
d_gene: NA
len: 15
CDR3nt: TGTGCCAGCAGCTTAGCCGCGGGGCCGGCGGGGGGCTACACCTTC
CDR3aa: CASSLAAGPAGGYTF

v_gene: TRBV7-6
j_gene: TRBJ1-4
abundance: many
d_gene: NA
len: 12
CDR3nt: TGTGCCAGCAGCTCCCCGGGTGAAAAACTGTTTTTT
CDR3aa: CASSSPGEKLFF

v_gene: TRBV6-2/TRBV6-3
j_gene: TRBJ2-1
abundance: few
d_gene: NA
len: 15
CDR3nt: TGTGCCAGCAGTTACTCGTCAGCCCCCTACAATGAGCAGTTCTTC
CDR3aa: CASSYSSAPYNEQFF

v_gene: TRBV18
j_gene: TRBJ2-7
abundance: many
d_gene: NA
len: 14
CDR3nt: TGTGCCAGCTCACCCGGGACGGACTCCTACGAGCAGTACTTC
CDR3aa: CASSPGTDSYEQYF

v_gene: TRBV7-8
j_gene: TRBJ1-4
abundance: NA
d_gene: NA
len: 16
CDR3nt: TGTGCCAGCAGCCCATACAGGGTTGCAACTAATGAAAAACTGTTTTTT
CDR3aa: CASSPYRVATNEKLFF

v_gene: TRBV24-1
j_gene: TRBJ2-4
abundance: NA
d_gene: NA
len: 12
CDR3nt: TGTGCCACCGCAGGGATTTCGGACATTCAGTACTTC
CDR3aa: CATAGISDIQYF

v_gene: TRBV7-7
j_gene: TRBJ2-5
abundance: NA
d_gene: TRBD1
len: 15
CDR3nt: TGTGCTAGCAGCGTAGACAGGGGGCACGGGGAGACCCAGTACTTC
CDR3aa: CASSVDRGHGETQYF

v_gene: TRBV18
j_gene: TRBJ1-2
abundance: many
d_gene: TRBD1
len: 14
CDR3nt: TGTGCCAGCTCACCCTTGGACAGGAACTATGGCTACACCTTC
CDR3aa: CASSPLDRNYGYTF

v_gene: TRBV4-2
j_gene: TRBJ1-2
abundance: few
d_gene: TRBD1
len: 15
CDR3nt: TGTGCCAGCAGCCGCGCGGCAGGGGGCGCTGATGGCTACACCTTC
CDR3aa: CASSRAAGGADGYTF

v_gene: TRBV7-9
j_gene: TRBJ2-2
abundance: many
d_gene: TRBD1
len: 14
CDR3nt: TGTGCCAGCAGATGGACAGGGCAGTCCGGGGAGCTGTTTTTT
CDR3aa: CASRWTGQSGELFF

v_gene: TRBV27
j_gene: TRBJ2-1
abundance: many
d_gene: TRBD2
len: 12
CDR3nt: TGTGCCAGCAGTACTAACGGGGGGAAGCAGTTCTTC
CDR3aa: CASSTNGGKQFF